This TCR beta chain emerged from a study of tumor-infiltrating lymphocytes in primary liver carcinoma (dated by TCRdb to about 2017). As for the study more broadly: Between November 2015 and March 2016, several patients in China with histopathologically diagnosed primary liver carcinoma had surgical resection. Of the five patients (three men and two women, aged 30 to 69 years), four had hepatocellular carcinoma and one had combined HCC and intrahepatic cholangiocarcinoma. The tumors of the five patients were staged as T1-T3 N0M0, with maximum diameters ranging from 4.2 to 10 cm. Each sample produced about 3.5 to 7.13 million productive TCRbeta reads, and read depth showed no significant difference between tissue types. TCRbeta repertoire sequencing, expression microarrays and whole-exome sequencing were combined in the study across five regions of each liver tumor, with adjacent normal tissue and blood also included. TCRbeta repertoire sequencing covered about 35 specimens from 5 patients: about 25 tumor regions, 5 adjacent noncancerous liver tissues and 5 peripheral blood samples. Repertoires from technical replicates were highly reproducible, with mean shared-clone rates about 0.86 and correlation coefficients above 0.98. The study at large found these results: Only five patients were included in the study, and the authors note that the findings should be validated in a larger study. Consistent with antigen-driven expansion, pairs of tumor regions showed higher repertoire overlap (mean roughly 36%) than either tumor-adjacent pairs (about 17%) or tumor-blood pairs (about 15%). Only the TCR beta chain was sequenced, so true repertoire diversity is likely underestimated because unpaired alpha chains were not captured. Bulk unsorted samples precluded comparing CD4+ and CD8+ T cell repertoires. A significantly larger repertoire fraction was made up by the top 250 clones in tumors than in blood (p = 0.039).

With regard to this clonotype: There is no known antigen for this receptor. The junction and the germline gene differ at one end; a read error may be behind it.

Using a constant-region primer and ProtoScript II reverse transcriptase, TCRbeta-specific cDNA was reverse-transcribed from 500 ng total RNA. Construction of the TCRbeta libraries relied on three nested rounds of multiplex PCR, following a slightly modified ARM-PCR procedure. The first two PCR rounds used multiplex TRBV1-TRBV30 forward primers with a Cbeta reverse primer, each for approximately 11 cycles. Sample barcodes and Illumina adapters were added in a final 25-cycle PCR using Deep VentR polymerase. Before sequencing, amplicons of 200-500 bp were gel-purified using a QIAquick gel extraction kit. An Illumina HiSeq 2500 was used to sequence the TCRbeta amplicons, generating 250-bp paired-end reads. From the authors' description of their analysis: Quality trimming of reads was performed with Trimmomatic v0.33, and paired reads were merged with FLASH v1.2.11 so that full CDR3 sequences could be recovered. V, D and J germline segments were assigned to the rearranged TCRbeta sequences by MiGEC v1.2.1b. Clonotype statistics and Shannon-Wiener diversity indices were computed with VDJtools v1.0.0. Except for diversity analysis, only each sample's 250 most abundant clonotypes were used in subsequent analyses to reduce sampling bias. In-frame beta chains were kept once TCRdb had trimmed the public reads at Q25 with fastp and called clones with MiXCR. Duplicate CDR3 protein sequences are folded into a single record with the most common DNA and genes. Clone size and V and J calls follow TCRdb, not the original study. The sample table lists about 320,000 distinct CDR3 sequences, approximately 58% of them with a count of one. Of the sample, approximately 15% is held by the ten largest clones.

From a lookup of the germline V gene, CDR1 and CDR2 are MGHRA and YSYEKL. From the cysteine up to the phenylalanine, the CDR3 has a length of 15 residues. The CDR3 DNA has 45 bases and is translated from base 1. Blood RNA was extracted from unsorted whole blood with TRIzol reagent; germline DNA came from the DNeasy Blood & Tissue kit. At the time of sampling, the patients were treatment-naive and had chronic HBV infection. Before surgery, 3.5 to 4 milliliters of peripheral blood were drawn into K2EDTA tubes. The sample consisted of peripheral blood. This clonotype was obtained from a woman aged 25 to 45 with primary liver carcinoma and hepatitis B virus infection. Rearrangement joined TRBV4-1 to TRBJ2-1; 7 junctional bases match TRBD1. The DNA is as follows: TGCGCCAGCAGCCAAGGGACAGGACCCTACGATGAGCAGTTCTTC. Its protein product is CASSQGTGPYDEQFF.